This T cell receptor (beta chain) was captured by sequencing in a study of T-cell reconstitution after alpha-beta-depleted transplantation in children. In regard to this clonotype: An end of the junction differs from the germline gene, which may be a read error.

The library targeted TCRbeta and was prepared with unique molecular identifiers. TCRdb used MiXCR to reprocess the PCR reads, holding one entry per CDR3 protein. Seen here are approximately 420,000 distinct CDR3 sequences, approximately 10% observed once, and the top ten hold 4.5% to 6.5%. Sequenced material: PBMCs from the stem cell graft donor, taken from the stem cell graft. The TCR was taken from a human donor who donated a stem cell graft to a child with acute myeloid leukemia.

The CDR3 reads CASSLGGTIDLRF. As DNA, the CDR3 is TGTGCCAGCAGCTTAGGCGGTACAATTGACCTCCGCTTT. The chain uses TRBV7-2 and TRBJ1-6; no clear D gene. The germline gives CDR1 SGHTA, CDR2 FQGNSA. This CDR3 comprises 13 residues.